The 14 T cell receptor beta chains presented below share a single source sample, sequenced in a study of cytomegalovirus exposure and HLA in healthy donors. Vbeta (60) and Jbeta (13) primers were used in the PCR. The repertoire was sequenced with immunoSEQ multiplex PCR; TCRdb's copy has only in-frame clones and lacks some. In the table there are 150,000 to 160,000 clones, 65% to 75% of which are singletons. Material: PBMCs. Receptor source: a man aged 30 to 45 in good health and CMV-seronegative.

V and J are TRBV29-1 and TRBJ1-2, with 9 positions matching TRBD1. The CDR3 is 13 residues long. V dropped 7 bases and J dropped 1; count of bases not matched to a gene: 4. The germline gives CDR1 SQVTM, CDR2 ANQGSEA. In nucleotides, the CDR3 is TGCAGCGGGGGGGACAGGGATAACTATGGCTACACCTTC. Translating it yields CSGGDRDNYGYTF.

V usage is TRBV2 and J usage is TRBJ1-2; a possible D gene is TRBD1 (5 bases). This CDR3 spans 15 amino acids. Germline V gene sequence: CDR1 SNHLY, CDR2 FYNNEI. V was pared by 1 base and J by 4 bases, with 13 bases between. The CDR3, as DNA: TGTGCCAGCAGTGAAGGTCCGGGGGTCGGCTATGGCTACACCTTC. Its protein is CASSEGPGVGYGYTF.

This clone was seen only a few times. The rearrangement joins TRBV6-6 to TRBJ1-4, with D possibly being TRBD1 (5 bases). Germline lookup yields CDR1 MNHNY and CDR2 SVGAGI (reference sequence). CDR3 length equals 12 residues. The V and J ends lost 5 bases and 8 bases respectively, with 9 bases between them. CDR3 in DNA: TGTGCCAGCAGTGCAGGGCGGGAAAAACTGTTTTTT. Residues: CASSAGREKLFF.

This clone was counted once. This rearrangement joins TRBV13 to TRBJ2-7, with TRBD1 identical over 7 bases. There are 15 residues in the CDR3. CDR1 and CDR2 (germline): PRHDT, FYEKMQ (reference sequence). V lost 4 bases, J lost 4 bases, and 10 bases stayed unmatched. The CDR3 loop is CASSSRQGKLYEQYF. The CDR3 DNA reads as TGTGCCAGCAGCTCTCGACAGGGAAAACTTTACGAGCAGTACTTC.

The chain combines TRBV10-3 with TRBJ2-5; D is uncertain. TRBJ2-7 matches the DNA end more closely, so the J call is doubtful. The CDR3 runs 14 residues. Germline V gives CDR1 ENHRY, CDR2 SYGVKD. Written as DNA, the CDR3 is TGTGCCATCAGTGAGTCGCTATCCTCCTACGAGCAGTACTTC. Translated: CAISESLSSYEQYF.

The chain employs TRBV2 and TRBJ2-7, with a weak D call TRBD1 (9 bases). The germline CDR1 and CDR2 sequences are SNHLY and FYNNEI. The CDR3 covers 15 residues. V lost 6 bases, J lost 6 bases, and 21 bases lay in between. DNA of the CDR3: TGTGCCAGCAGAACCACAGGGGGCCGGGGGGGCGAGCAGTACTTC. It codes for CASRTTGGRGGEQYF.

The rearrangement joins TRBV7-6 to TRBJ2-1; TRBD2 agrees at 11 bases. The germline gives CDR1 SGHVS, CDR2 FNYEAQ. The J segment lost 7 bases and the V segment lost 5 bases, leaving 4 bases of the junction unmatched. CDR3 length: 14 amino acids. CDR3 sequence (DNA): TGTGCCAGCAGCGCACTAGCGGGGGTGAATGAGCAGTTCTTC. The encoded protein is CASSALAGVNEQFF.

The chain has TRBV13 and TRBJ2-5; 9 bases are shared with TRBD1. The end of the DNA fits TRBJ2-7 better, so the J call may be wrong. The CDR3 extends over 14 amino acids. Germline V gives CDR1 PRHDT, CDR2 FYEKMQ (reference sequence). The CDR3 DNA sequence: TGTGCCAGCAGCTTTCGGGACAGGGCCTACGAGCAGTACTTC. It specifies CASSFRDRAYEQYF.

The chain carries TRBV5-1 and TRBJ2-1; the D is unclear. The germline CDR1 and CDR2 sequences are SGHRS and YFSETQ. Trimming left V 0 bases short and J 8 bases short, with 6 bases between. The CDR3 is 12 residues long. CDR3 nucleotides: TGCGCCAGCAGCTTGGCCCTAGATGAGCAGTTCTTC. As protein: CASSLALDEQFF.

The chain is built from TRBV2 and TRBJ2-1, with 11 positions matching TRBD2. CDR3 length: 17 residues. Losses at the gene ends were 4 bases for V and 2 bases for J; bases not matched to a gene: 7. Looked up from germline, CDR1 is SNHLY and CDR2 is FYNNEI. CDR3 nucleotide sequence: TGTGCCAGCAGTGCTACACTAGCGGGGGCCACCTACAATGAGCAGTTCTTC. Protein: CASSATLAGATYNEQFF. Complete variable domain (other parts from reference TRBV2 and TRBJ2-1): EPEVTQTPSHQVTQMGQEVILRCVPISNHLYFYWYRQILGQKVEFLVSFYNNEISEKSEIFDDQFSVERPDGSNFTLKIRSTKLEDSAMYFCASSATLAGATYNEQFFGPGTRLTVL.

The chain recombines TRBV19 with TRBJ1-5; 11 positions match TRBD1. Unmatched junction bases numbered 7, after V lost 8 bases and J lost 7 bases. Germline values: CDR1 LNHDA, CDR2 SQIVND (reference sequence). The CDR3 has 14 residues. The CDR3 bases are TGTGCCAGTTCCGGGACAGGGGGTCAGCAGCCCCAGCATTTT. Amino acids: CASSGTGGQQPQHF.

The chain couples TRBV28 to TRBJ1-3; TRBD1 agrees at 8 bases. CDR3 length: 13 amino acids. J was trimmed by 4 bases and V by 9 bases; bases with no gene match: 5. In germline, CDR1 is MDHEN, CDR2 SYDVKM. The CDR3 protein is CASKTGGGNTIYF. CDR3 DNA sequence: TGTGCCAGTAAAACAGGGGGAGGAAACACCATATATTTT.

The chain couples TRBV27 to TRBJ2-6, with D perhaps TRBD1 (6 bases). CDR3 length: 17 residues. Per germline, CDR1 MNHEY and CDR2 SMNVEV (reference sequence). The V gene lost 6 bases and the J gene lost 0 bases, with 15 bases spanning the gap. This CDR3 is CASSPTQQGSGANVLTF. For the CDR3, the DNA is TGTGCCAGCAGCCCGACGCAACAGGGCTCTGGGGCCAACGTCCTGACTTTC.

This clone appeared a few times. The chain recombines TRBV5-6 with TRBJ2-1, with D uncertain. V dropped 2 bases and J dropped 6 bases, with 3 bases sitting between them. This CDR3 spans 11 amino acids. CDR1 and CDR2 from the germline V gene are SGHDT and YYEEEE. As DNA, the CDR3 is TGTGCCAGCAGCTTTAGCAATGAGCAGTTCTTC. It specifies CASSFSNEQFF.